This TCR beta chain was profiled in a study of hypomethylating agent response in myelodysplastic syndrome. Regarding the study as a whole: Control donors' ages did not match those of MDS patients.

Some clones are missing from TCRdb's copy, which holds only in-frame ones; the method was immunoSEQ multiplex PCR. The sample shows several thousand clones, approximately 86% of them seen only once. CDR1 and CDR2 from the germline V gene are SQVTM and ANQGSEA. Trimming cost V 1 base and J 5 bases, with 11 bases left between them. The CDR3 runs to 13 residues. Worth noting for this clone: Its antigen is not identified.

Sequencing used bone marrow, obtained before or after starting hypomethylating agent treatment for myelodysplastic syndrome (not recorded which). This rearrangement joins TRBV29-1 to TRBJ2-5; D gene unclear. The sequence was obtained from a human donor with myelodysplastic syndrome. CDR3 in amino acids: CSVEGLRTETQYF. CDR3 coding DNA: TGCAGCGTTGAAGGTCTCAGGACGGAGACCCAGTACTTC. Supplemented by reference TRBV29-1 and TRBJ2-5, the full variable domain reads SAVISQKPSRDICQRGTSLTIQCQVDSQVTMMFWYRQQPGQSLTLIATANQGSEATYESGFVIDKFPISRPNLTFSTLTVSNMSPEDSSIYLCSVEGLRTETQYFGPGTRLLVL.